One sample yielded the 4 T cell receptor beta chains listed below, sequenced in a study of blood T cell repertoires in COVID-19. The protocol was immunoSEQ multiplex PCR, while the TCRdb copy is restricted to in-frame clones and leaves out a portion. The table shows 100,000 to 120,000 clones, with 70% to 90% occurring only once. The sequencing input was peripheral blood. The receptor set was obtained from a human donor in a cohort sampled during active COVID-19.

The DNA of the CDR3 is TGTGCCAGTAGTATCGGGCTAGCTTACGAGCAGTACTTC. Protein sequence: CASSIGLAYEQYF. This chain joins TRBV19 and TRBJ2-7; TRBD2 is a possible D gene (5 bases). This CDR3 comprises 13 residues. Germline CDR1 LNHDA, CDR2 SQIVND (reference sequence). The ends were cut back, 3 bases at V and 4 bases at J, with 10 bases in the middle.

The chain carries TRBV10-3 and TRBJ1-5; 8 positions match TRBD1. Germline lookup yields CDR1 ENHRY and CDR2 SYGVKD. Trimming removed 5 bases from V and 7 bases from J; junction bases left unmatched: 7. The CDR3 has 14 residues. The CDR3 protein is CAISPGQGGQPQHF. DNA for the CDR3: TGTGCCATCAGTCCCGGACAGGGCGGGCAGCCCCAGCATTTT.

The genes are TRBV24-1 and TRBJ2-7; D is undetermined. This CDR3 comprises 14 residues. Germline CDR1 reads KGHDR; CDR2 reads SFDVKD. V shed 3 bases and J shed 1 base, with 9 bases lying between them. CDR3 sequence reads: CATSDAAASYEQYF. As DNA, the CDR3 is TGTGCCACCAGTGATGCCGCGGCATCCTACGAGCAGTACTTC.

The chain has TRBV13 and TRBJ1-1; 9 bases are a match to TRBD1. CDR1 and CDR2 (germline): PRHDT, FYEKMQ (reference sequence). CDR3 size: 16 residues. J lost 0 bases, V lost 5 bases, and 7 bases had no gene match. CDR3 sequence (DNA): TGTGCCAGCAGCCTACGGACAGGGGTCATGAACACTGAAGCTTTCTTT. Its translation: CASSLRTGVMNTEAFF.